A selection of T cell receptor beta chains follows, all from one sample in a study of CD8 T cells in ankylosing spondylitis. Each CDR3 protein is one row after TCRdb ran MiXCR on the 5' RACE reads. The sample has about 800,000 distinct CDR3 sequences, roughly 12% seen once; the top ten hold roughly 0.51%. The sequenced sample consisted of blood, either unsorted or a sorted T cell fraction (not recorded which). The receptors were gathered from a male donor with ankylosing spondylitis. Both conserved end residues are part of each CDR3. The order of the fields is J gene, D gene, V gene, clone size, CDR3 DNA, CDR3 protein. The D gene is left open where the match is weak. Clone size is not always given. Where it is, it says once, few, many or a class for expanded clones.

J gene: TRBJ2-1
D gene: -
V gene: TRBV11-2
clone size: many
CDR3 DNA: TGTGCCAGCAGCCCCAACTACAACTCCTACAATGAGCAGTTCTTC
CDR3 protein: CASSPNYNSYNEQFF

J gene: TRBJ1-2
D gene: -
V gene: TRBV6-2/TRBV6-3
clone size: few
CDR3 DNA: TGTGCCAGCAGTTACGGGACCGAGAGTGGCTACACCTTC
CDR3 protein: CASSYGTESGYTF

J gene: TRBJ2-5
D gene: -
V gene: TRBV7-2
clone size: many
CDR3 DNA: TGTGCCAGCAGCTTAGTCTTGGCTAGCGAAGGAGAGACCCAGTACTTC
CDR3 protein: CASSLVLASEGETQYF

J gene: TRBJ2-5
D gene: -
V gene: TRBV10-3
clone size: -
CDR3 DNA: TGTGCCATCAGTCCCGAGCGGAACCAAGAGACCCAGTACTTC
CDR3 protein: CAISPERNQETQYF

J gene: TRBJ1-1
D gene: -
V gene: TRBV6-5
clone size: many
CDR3 DNA: TGTGCCAGCAGTTACGGAGGGAACACTGAAGCTTTCTTT
CDR3 protein: CASSYGGNTEAFF

J gene: TRBJ2-1
D gene: -
V gene: TRBV29-1
clone size: -
CDR3 DNA: TGCAGCGTCAACCTGATAGGATACAATGAGCAGTTCTTC
CDR3 protein: CSVNLIGYNEQFF

J gene: TRBJ2-5
D gene: -
V gene: TRBV20-1
clone size: -
CDR3 DNA: TGCAGTGCTAGAGGAATAGAGCAAGAGACCCAGTACTTC
CDR3 protein: CSARGIEQETQYF

J gene: TRBJ2-3
D gene: -
V gene: TRBV5-5
clone size: few
CDR3 DNA: TGTGCCAGCAGCTTGGGACCTACGGGCACAGATACGCAGTATTTT
CDR3 protein: CASSLGPTGTDTQYF

J gene: TRBJ2-1
D gene: TRBD2
V gene: TRBV20-1
clone size: -
CDR3 DNA: TGCAGTGCTCCGCAAAAGACTAGCGGGGCGAATGAGCAGTTCTTC
CDR3 protein: CSAPQKTSGANEQFF

J gene: TRBJ2-3
D gene: TRBD1
V gene: TRBV20-1
clone size: -
CDR3 DNA: TGCAGTGCTAGACCGACAGGGATTAGCACAGATACGCAGTATTTT
CDR3 protein: CSARPTGISTDTQYF

J gene: TRBJ1-1
D gene: -
V gene: TRBV10-3
clone size: many
CDR3 DNA: TGTGCCATCAGTGAGACCGTGAGGGGCACTGAAGCTTTCTTT
CDR3 protein: CAISETVRGTEAFF

J gene: TRBJ1-5
D gene: -
V gene: TRBV7-8
clone size: -
CDR3 DNA: TGTGCCAGCAGCTTAGTTTACAGGACCTATAGCAATCAGCCCCAGCATTTT
CDR3 protein: CASSLVYRTYSNQPQHF

J gene: TRBJ2-2
D gene: -
V gene: TRBV28
clone size: -
CDR3 DNA: TGTGCCAGCAGCCATCAGAGGGGCAGCACCGGGGAGCTGTTTTTT
CDR3 protein: CASSHQRGSTGELFF

J gene: TRBJ1-1
D gene: TRBD1
V gene: TRBV27
clone size: -
CDR3 DNA: TGTGCCAGCAACCGACTCGACAGGGGCGTGAACACTGAAGCTTTCTTT
CDR3 protein: CASNRLDRGVNTEAFF

J gene: TRBJ2-1
D gene: TRBD2
V gene: TRBV7-2
clone size: few
CDR3 DNA: TGTGCCAGCAGCCCCCGGAATAGCGGGGTAGACGAGCAGTTCTTC
CDR3 protein: CASSPRNSGVDEQFF

J gene: TRBJ1-2
D gene: -
V gene: TRBV6-5
clone size: few
CDR3 DNA: TGTGCCAGCAGTTACTCGAGGGGTACCGGCTTTAACTATGGCTACACCTTC
CDR3 protein: CASSYSRGTGFNYGYTF

J gene: TRBJ1-5
D gene: -
V gene: TRBV20-1
clone size: many
CDR3 DNA: TGCAGTGCCCCGAGTGGCAATCAGCCCCAGCATTTT
CDR3 protein: CSAPSGNQPQHF

J gene: TRBJ1-1
D gene: -
V gene: TRBV9
clone size: many
CDR3 DNA: TGTGCCAGCACCCCCACTCTTCCTGGACACTCGAACACTGAAGCTTTCTTT
CDR3 protein: CASTPTLPGHSNTEAFF

J gene: TRBJ2-7
D gene: -
V gene: TRBV7-2
clone size: -
CDR3 DNA: TGTGCCAGCAGCTTAATTTTTCCGAGCTCCTACGAGCAGTACTTC
CDR3 protein: CASSLIFPSSYEQYF

J gene: TRBJ1-4
D gene: -
V gene: TRBV2
clone size: -
CDR3 DNA: TGTGCCAGCAGTGAAGGTGGCGGACTGTTTTTT
CDR3 protein: CASSEGGGLFF

J gene: TRBJ1-3
D gene: -
V gene: TRBV29-1
clone size: -
CDR3 DNA: TGCAGCGTTAATCCGGACGGCGGAAACACCATATATTTT
CDR3 protein: CSVNPDGGNTIYF

J gene: TRBJ2-1
D gene: TRBD1
V gene: TRBV11-2
clone size: few
CDR3 DNA: TGTGCCAGCAGCTTAATAGACGACAGGGGTGGCACCTACAATGAGCAGTTCTTC
CDR3 protein: CASSLIDDRGGTYNEQFF

J gene: TRBJ2-3
D gene: -
V gene: TRBV20-1
clone size: many
CDR3 DNA: TGCAGTGCTCACCCGAGGGGGGCGGCCTCCACAGATACGCAGTATTTT
CDR3 protein: CSAHPRGAASTDTQYF

J gene: TRBJ1-2
D gene: TRBD1
V gene: TRBV29-1
clone size: many
CDR3 DNA: TGCAGCGTTCCCGACAGGGGAGGTAACTATGGCTACACCTTC
CDR3 protein: CSVPDRGGNYGYTF

J gene: TRBJ2-7
D gene: -
V gene: TRBV9
clone size: -
CDR3 DNA: TGTGCCAGCAGCGTAGGGATGGGGAGCTCCTACGAGCAGTACTTC
CDR3 protein: CASSVGMGSSYEQYF

J gene: TRBJ2-6
D gene: TRBD1
V gene: TRBV28
clone size: -
CDR3 DNA: TGTGCCAGCAGTTTATTGACAGGGGACGGGGCCAACGTCCTGACTTTC
CDR3 protein: CASSLLTGDGANVLTF

J gene: TRBJ1-2
D gene: -
V gene: TRBV20-1
clone size: few
CDR3 DNA: TGCAGTGCTACCCCCGGGTTCTATGGCTACACCTTC
CDR3 protein: CSATPGFYGYTF

J gene: TRBJ1-4
D gene: -
V gene: TRBV5-1
clone size: -
CDR3 DNA: TGCGCCAGCAGACAGGTTCCTAATGAAAAACTGTTTTTT
CDR3 protein: CASRQVPNEKLFF

J gene: TRBJ1-5
D gene: -
V gene: TRBV20-1
clone size: many
CDR3 DNA: TGCAGTGCTAGCTATAGCAATCAGCCCCAGCATTTT
CDR3 protein: CSASYSNQPQHF

J gene: TRBJ1-6
D gene: -
V gene: TRBV7-9
clone size: many
CDR3 DNA: TGTGCCAGCAGCTTGTCTCCGAATTCACCCCTCCACTTT
CDR3 protein: CASSLSPNSPLHF

J gene: TRBJ2-3
D gene: -
V gene: TRBV6-1
clone size: many
CDR3 DNA: TGTGCCAGCAGTAGACGGGACACTTCAGATACGCAGTATTTT
CDR3 protein: CASSRRDTSDTQYF

J gene: TRBJ2-3
D gene: TRBD1
V gene: TRBV7-9
clone size: -
CDR3 DNA: TGTGCCAGCAGCTTAGAAGGGACAGGGGGAGCAGATACGCAGTATTTT
CDR3 protein: CASSLEGTGGADTQYF

J gene: TRBJ1-1
D gene: -
V gene: TRBV6-5
clone size: -
CDR3 DNA: TGTGCCAGCAGTTACTGGGCAGGGATGAACACTGAAGCTTTCTTT
CDR3 protein: CASSYWAGMNTEAFF

J gene: TRBJ2-2
D gene: -
V gene: TRBV15
clone size: -
CDR3 DNA: TGTGCCACCAGCATTCGGTACGCCGGGGAGCTGTTTTTT
CDR3 protein: CATSIRYAGELFF

J gene: TRBJ2-1
D gene: -
V gene: TRBV20-1
clone size: -
CDR3 DNA: TGCAGTGCTGAGAGCTCCTACAATGAGCAGTTCTTC
CDR3 protein: CSAESSYNEQFF

J gene: TRBJ2-1
D gene: -
V gene: TRBV6-5
clone size: -
CDR3 DNA: TGTGCCAGCAGTTACGGGCCAGCCGTCGCCAATGAGCAGTTCTTC
CDR3 protein: CASSYGPAVANEQFF

J gene: TRBJ2-5
D gene: -
V gene: TRBV10-3
clone size: few
CDR3 DNA: TGTGCCATCAGTGAATCGGACCGAGAGACCCAGTACTTC
CDR3 protein: CAISESDRETQYF

J gene: TRBJ2-3
D gene: TRBD2
V gene: TRBV6-1
clone size: few
CDR3 DNA: TGTGCCAGCAGTAGGGGAGGCGGGAGCGTCACAGATACGCAGTATTTT
CDR3 protein: CASSRGGGSVTDTQYF

J gene: TRBJ1-2
D gene: -
V gene: TRBV7-9
clone size: -
CDR3 DNA: TGTGCCAGCAGCTTATTGGTCTATGGCTACACCTTC
CDR3 protein: CASSLLVYGYTF

J gene: TRBJ2-1
D gene: TRBD1
V gene: TRBV5-1
clone size: -
CDR3 DNA: TGCGCCAGCAGCACCCTAACAGGGGGCGCCGGCAATGAGCAGTTCTTC
CDR3 protein: CASSTLTGGAGNEQFF

J gene: TRBJ2-7
D gene: -
V gene: TRBV20-1
clone size: -
CDR3 DNA: TGCAGTGCTACCCAGAATTCGGTGAAACAAGAGCAGTACTTC
CDR3 protein: CSATQNSVKQEQYF